This T cell receptor (beta chain) was captured in a study of T cells expressing NK-cell markers. Study overall: Most of the eight sequenced donors tested HCMV-seropositive; one tested seronegative.

Germline CDR1 and CDR2: SNHLY and FYNNEI. The CDR3 has 15 residues. The study's findings and limits: Also leading the CD3+CD56-NKG2C+ fraction in a few donors were these clonotypes. Whether expanded NKG2C-expressing T cell clones recognize HCMV is unknown.

5'RACE template switching with UMIs generated TCR beta cDNA. TCRdb re-analyzed the 5' RACE reads; it lists each CDR3 protein once, without DNA. This repertoire comprises 450,000 to 600,000 distinct CDR3 sequences; its ten largest clones make up about 3.6%. As regards this clonotype: Its antigen is currently unknown.

The receptor was isolated from a man aged 18 to 29 in good health. The chain joins TRBV2 to TRBJ2-3; TCRdb gives TRBD2 as the D gene, but with no DNA this cannot be confirmed. The specimen sequenced was blood T cells: a sorted CD56 or NKG2C T cell subset, CD4+ or CD8+ T cells, or bulk PBMC T cells (not recorded which). CDR3 loop: CASTRGERNTDTQYF.